This entry lists 20 T cell receptor beta chains sequenced from one sample in a study of blood T cell repertoires in COVID-19. Generated by immunoSEQ multiplex PCR, the TCRdb table keeps only in-frame clones and is missing some. The sample yields 200,000 to 300,000 clones, roughly 80% seen once. The sequenced sample consisted of peripheral blood. All receptors come from a man between 60 and 75 years old with acute or convalescent COVID-19.

As concerns this clone: Sequence at one end of the junction differs from germline and may be a read error. The CDR3 is CASSSYRGESSYNEQFF. In nucleotides, the CDR3 is TGTGCTAGCAGCTCATACAGGGGCGAGAGCTCCTACAATGAGCAGTTCTTC. The genes are TRBV7-7 and TRBJ2-1; 7 positions agree with TRBD1. The germline gives CDR1 SSHAT, CDR2 FNYEAQ (reference sequence). There are 17 residues in the CDR3. Together with reference TRBV7-7 and TRBJ2-1, the CDR3 gives the full variable domain: GAGVSQSPRYKVTKRGQDVTLRCDPISSHATLYWYQQALGQGPEFLTYFNYEAQPDKSGLPSDRFSAERPEGSISTLTIQRTEQRDSAMYRCASSSYRGESSYNEQFFGPGTRLTVL.

CDR3 region: CASSLSSGTGGSSYEQYF. The CDR3 nucleotides read TGTGCCAGCAGCTTATCGTCCGGGACAGGGGGCAGTTCCTACGAGCAGTACTTC. V is TRBV7-2 and J is TRBJ2-7; 12 bases match TRBD1. CDR1 SGHTA and CDR2 FQGNSA come from the germline V gene. J lost 1 base, V lost 2 bases, and 9 bases had no gene match. This CDR3 has 18 residues.

The rearrangement uses TRBV6-2 or TRBV6-3 and TRBJ2-7, with 11 bases aligning to TRBD2. The germline gives CDR1 MNHEY, CDR2 SVGEGT. Losses at the gene ends were 4 bases for V and 2 bases for J; bases not matched to a gene: 7. The CDR3 is 16 amino acids. The CDR3, as DNA: TGTGCCAGCAGTTGGGGACTAGCGGAATTTCCCTACGAGCAGTACTTC. Translation: CASSWGLAEFPYEQYF.

This sequence joins TRBV7-9 and TRBJ2-2, with D unresolved. There are 14 residues in the CDR3. V was pared by 2 bases and J by 0 bases, with 4 bases between. The V gene's germline CDR1 is SEHNR and CDR2 FQNEAQ (reference sequence). The DNA for the CDR3 is TGTGCCAGCAGCTTACAGGCGAACACCGGGGAGCTGTTTTTT. The encoded protein is CASSLQANTGELFF.

This chain links TRBV28 with TRBJ1-6, with 10 bases that match TRBD1. Per the germline V gene, CDR1 is MDHEN and CDR2 is SYDVKM. This CDR3 region has 16 residues. V lost 5 bases to trimming and J lost 5 bases; unmatched junction nucleotides: 6. The CDR3 DNA reads TGTGCCAGCAGTGCGGGACAGGGGATCAATAATTCACCCCTCCACTTT. The encoded protein is CASSAGQGINNSPLHF.

The chain carries TRBV7-6 and TRBJ2-5; 8 bases are a match to TRBD1. The CDR3 length is 20 residues. Germline V lookup: CDR1 SGHVS, CDR2 FNYEAQ. Trimming removed 5 bases from V and 5 bases from J; junction bases left unmatched: 25. This CDR3 is CASSPPHPGGEAEWHETQYF. The CDR3 nucleotides are TGTGCCAGCAGCCCGCCCCACCCAGGGGGCGAGGCGGAGTGGCACGAGACCCAGTACTTC.

This clone is medium-sized by share. The chain links TRBV25-1 to TRBJ2-6; TRBD1 matches 11 bases. The J segment lost 2 bases and the V segment lost 3 bases, leaving 0 bases of the junction unmatched. This CDR3 has 16 residues. In germline, CDR1 is MGHDK, CDR2 SYGVNS. CDR3: CASSEGQGAGANVLTF. The CDR3, as DNA: TGTGCCAGCAGTGAGGGACAGGGGGCTGGGGCCAACGTCCTGACTTTC.

CDR3 DNA: TGTGCCAGCAGCTTAGGGGACACTAGCAATCAGCCCCAGCATTTT. Translation gives CASSLGDTSNQPQHF. The V and J genes are TRBV7-9 and TRBJ1-5; a possible D gene is TRBD1 (6 bases). Germline values: CDR1 SEHNR, CDR2 FQNEAQ (reference sequence). This CDR3 has 15 amino acids. The V gene lost 1 base and the J gene lost 0 bases, with 7 bases spanning the gap. Looking up the rest from reference TRBV7-9 and TRBJ1-5 gives the full variable domain: DTGVSQNPRHKITKRGQNVTFRCDPISEHNRLYWYRQTLGQGPEFLTYFQNEAQLEKSRLLSDRFSAERPKGSFSTLEIQRTEQGDSAMYLCASSLGDTSNQPQHFGDGTRLSIL.

This sequence joins TRBV2 and TRBJ1-5, with 10 bases aligning to TRBD1. This CDR3 is built from 14 residues. Germline V CDR1 and CDR2: SNHLY, FYNNEI. Trimming removed 6 bases from V and 6 bases from J; junction bases left unmatched: 5. CDR3 loop: CASSDRGLRQPQHF. CDR3 nucleotide sequence: TGTGCCAGCAGCGACAGGGGGCTACGTCAGCCCCAGCATTTT.

The chain is built from TRBV2 and TRBJ2-3; 10 bases are shared with TRBD2. The CDR3 extends over 12 amino acids. V gave up 8 bases and J gave up 6 bases; unmatched junction bases: 2. The germline V gene encodes CDR1 SNHLY and CDR2 FYNNEI. The CDR3 region is CASGTSEDTQYF. The CDR3 coding sequence is TGTGCCAGCGGGACTAGCGAGGATACGCAGTATTTT.

The V gene is TRBV24-1, the J gene TRBJ2-2; 8 positions match TRBD2. Trimming took 9 bases from V and 1 from J; bases not matched to a gene: 3. This CDR3 is built from 14 residues. Germline CDR1 reads KGHDR; CDR2 reads SFDVKD. The CDR3 coding sequence is TGTGCCACCGCCACTAGCGGGAACACCGGGGAGCTGTTTTTT. Its protein is CATATSGNTGELFF.

The rearrangement uses TRBV28 and TRBJ2-2; 8 nucleotides align to TRBD2. In germline, CDR1 is MDHEN, CDR2 SYDVKM. There are 13 residues in the CDR3. V shed 10 bases and J 7 bases; nucleotides not matched to a gene: 8. CDR3 in amino acids: CATGGGRDGELFF. DNA for the CDR3: TGTGCCACCGGGGGGGGCCGGGACGGGGAGCTGTTTTTT.

J is TRBJ2-2 and V is TRBV6-5; D is uncertain. Germline-derived CDR1 and CDR2 are MNHEY and SVGAGI. The V gene lost 5 bases and the J gene lost 4 bases, with 5 bases spanning the gap. The CDR3 contains 12 residues. Here the CDR3 reads CASSPVTGELFF. As DNA, the CDR3 is TGTGCCAGCAGTCCCGTCACCGGGGAGCTGTTTTTT.

The chain links TRBV18 to TRBJ2-4, with D perhaps matching TRBD1 (6 bases). This CDR3 is 15 amino acids long. Trimming cost V 1 base and J 0 bases, with 7 bases left between them. In germline, CDR1 is KGHSH, CDR2 LQKENI. The CDR3, as DNA: TGTGCCAGCTCACCACAGGGGGTAGCCAAAAACATTCAGTACTTC. The encoded protein is CASSPQGVAKNIQYF. The full variable domain, in which reference TRBV18 and TRBJ2-4 provide the parts outside the CDR3, is NAGVMQNPRHLVRRRGQEARLRCSPMKGHSHVYWYRQLPEEGLKFMVYLQKENIIDESGMPKERFSAEFPKEGPSILRIQQVVRGDSAAYFCASSPQGVAKNIQYFGAGTRLSVL.

CDR3 protein: CASSSDGTGNSPLHF. Here the CDR3 DNA reads TGTGCCAGCAGCTCGGACGGGACAGGGAATTCACCCCTCCACTTT. The V and J genes are TRBV5-4 and TRBJ1-6, with 9 bases that match TRBD1. The germline V gene encodes CDR1 SGHNT and CDR2 YYREEE (reference sequence). This CDR3 contains 15 residues. The V and J ends lost 3 bases and 7 bases, in that order; junction bases with no gene match: 5.

This clone was seen a handful of times. The chain joins TRBV5-4 to TRBJ2-3; 13 bases agree with TRBD2. The V segment lost 4 bases and the J segment 6 bases; nucleotides outside the gene matches: 5. This CDR3 is 15 amino acids long. The germline CDR1 and CDR2 sequences are SGHNT and YYREEE (reference sequence). CDR3: CASSDRTSGGDTQYF. In DNA form, the CDR3 reads TGTGCCAGCAGCGACCGGACTAGCGGGGGCGATACGCAGTATTTT.

This clone showed up just a few times. Here the CDR3 reads CASSLARTGSNTEAFF. DNA of the CDR3: TGTGCCAGCAGCTTAGCTAGGACAGGGAGCAACACTGAAGCTTTCTTT. This rearrangement joins TRBV7-9 to TRBJ1-1; 8 positions agree with TRBD1. Germline trimming cut 0 bases from V and 2 bases from J; bases unmatched to any gene: 5. CDR1 SEHNR and CDR2 FQNEAQ come from the germline V gene (reference sequence). The CDR3 length is 16 residues.

J is TRBJ1-2 and V is TRBV10-3, with 8 bases aligning to TRBD1. Looked up from germline, CDR1 is ENHRY and CDR2 is SYGVKD. V was clipped by 6 bases and J by 5 bases; unmatched bases: 11. This CDR3 region has 15 residues. As DNA, the CDR3 is TGTGCCATCAGCACAAGGACAGGGAATTGGTATGGCTACACCTTC. Protein product: CAISTRTGNWYGYTF.

The chain joins TRBV18 to TRBJ2-3; TRBD1 matches 7 bases. Germline-derived CDR1 and CDR2 are KGHSH and LQKENI. The CDR3 is 13 amino acids. J was trimmed by 2 bases and V by 6 bases; bases with no gene match: 2. The CDR3 spells CASSDRLTDTQYF. The CDR3 nucleotides are TGTGCCAGCTCGGACAGGCTCACAGATACGCAGTATTTT.

The chain has TRBV10-3 and TRBJ2-5; D is perhaps TRBD2 (5 bases). This CDR3 comprises 14 residues. CDR1 ENHRY and CDR2 SYGVKD come from the germline V gene. V dropped 4 bases and J dropped 6 bases, with 15 bases sitting between them. CDR3 sequence (DNA): TGTGCCATCAGTGTAGAGAACTACGGGAAGACCCAGTACTTC. This gives the protein CAISVENYGKTQYF.